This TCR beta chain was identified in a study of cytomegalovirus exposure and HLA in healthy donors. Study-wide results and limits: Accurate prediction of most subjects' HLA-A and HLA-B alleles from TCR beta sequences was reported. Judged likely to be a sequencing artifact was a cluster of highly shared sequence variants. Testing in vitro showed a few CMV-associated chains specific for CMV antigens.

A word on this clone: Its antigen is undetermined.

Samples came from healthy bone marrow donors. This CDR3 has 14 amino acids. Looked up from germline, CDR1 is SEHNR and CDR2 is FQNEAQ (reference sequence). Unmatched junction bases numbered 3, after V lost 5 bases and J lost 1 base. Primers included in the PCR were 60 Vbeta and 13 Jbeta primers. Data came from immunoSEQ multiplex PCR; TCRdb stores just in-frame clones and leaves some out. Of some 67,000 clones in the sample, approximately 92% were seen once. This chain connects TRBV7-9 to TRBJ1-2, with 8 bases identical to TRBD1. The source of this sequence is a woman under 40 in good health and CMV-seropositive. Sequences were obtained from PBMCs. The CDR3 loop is CASSRGQGNYGYTF. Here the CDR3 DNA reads TGTGCCAGCAGCAGAGGACAGGGTAACTATGGCTACACCTTC.